Below, 10 T cell receptor beta chains from the same sample are listed, as sequenced in a study of cytomegalovirus exposure and HLA in healthy donors. It was with 60 Vbeta and 13 Jbeta primers that the PCR ran. The method was immunoSEQ multiplex PCR; TCRdb's version includes in-frame clones alone and lacks a portion of them. Found here are some 200,000 clones, roughly 90% of them singletons; the top ten hold about 0.21%. The sample comprised PBMCs. The receptors were sampled from a girl under three years old in good health and CMV-seronegative.

There are a few counts of this clone. The chain combines TRBV6-1 with TRBJ2-7, with 7 bases identical to TRBD1. This CDR3 is 14 amino acids long. V was clipped by 4 bases and J by 2 bases; unmatched bases: 5. Per germline, CDR1 MNHNS and CDR2 SASEGT. CDR3 bases: TGTGCCAGCAGTGGGACAGGTCCTCCCTACGAGCAGTACTTC. Its protein product is CASSGTGPPYEQYF.

As regards this clone: The sample carries other DNA sequences with the same CDR3. The chain has TRBV9 and TRBJ2-1, with D perhaps matching TRBD2 (6 bases). This CDR3 contains 16 residues. V gave up 0 bases and J gave up 1 base, with 11 bases separating them. Looked up from germline, CDR1 is SGDLS and CDR2 is YYNGEE. The CDR3 DNA reads as TGTGCCAGCAGCGTAGCTGGGACTCCTTCCTACAATGAGCAGTTCTTC. Translated, it gives CASSVAGTPSYNEQFF.

The sample holds a few counts of this clone. The chain carries TRBV7-2 and TRBJ2-2; 11 bases fit TRBD2. Germline V lookup: CDR1 SGHTA, CDR2 FQGNSA. This CDR3 has 15 amino acids. Trimming took 5 bases from V and 5 from J; bases not matched to a gene: 4. CDR3 loop: CASSRSGRETGELFF. For the CDR3, the DNA is TGTGCCAGCAGCCGTAGCGGGAGGGAGACCGGGGAGCTGTTTTTT.

The rearrangement joins TRBV2 to TRBJ1-2; no clear D gene. Germline CDR1 reads SNHLY; CDR2 reads FYNNEI. The CDR3 runs to 14 residues. V gave up 3 bases and J gave up 4 bases, with 12 bases separating them. DNA for the CDR3: TGTGCCAGCAGTGACGCAGGCGAAGGCTATGGCTACACCTTC. Translated: CASSDAGEGYGYTF.

The chain recombines TRBV7-9 with TRBJ2-7, with 7 bases matching TRBD2. Germline assignment: CDR1 SEHNR and CDR2 FQNEAQ (reference sequence). CDR3 length equals 16 residues. V was pared by 3 bases and J by 3 bases, with 11 bases of the junction left unmatched. CDR3 sequence: CASSFMSGGRYYEQYF. CDR3 sequence (DNA): TGTGCCAGCAGCTTCATGTCGGGCGGGAGATACTACGAGCAGTACTTC.

The chain couples TRBV5-1 to TRBJ1-2, with D hard to call. Trimming removed 3 bases at V and 4 bases at J, with 13 bases between. CDR1 and CDR2 from the germline V gene are SGHRS and YFSETQ. The CDR3 extends over 14 amino acids. The CDR3 here is CASSSDGGSYGYTF. CDR3 nucleotides: TGCGCCAGCAGCTCCGACGGAGGTTCCTATGGCTACACCTTC.

The V call is TRBV6-6, the J call TRBJ1-2; D uncertain. CDR3 size: 11 residues. V dropped 2 bases and J dropped 7 bases, with 5 bases sitting between them. Germline CDR1 reads MNHNY; CDR2 reads SVGAGI (reference sequence). This CDR3 reads CASSYRVGYTF. The CDR3 DNA is TGTGCCAGCAGTTACCGGGTTGGCTACACCTTC.

This chain links TRBV28 with TRBJ1-2, with TRBD1 matching 9 bases. Trimming at V came to 7 bases and at J to 8 bases, leaving 11 bases not matched to a gene. The CDR3 length is 14 residues. Germline loops: CDR1 MDHEN, CDR2 SYDVKM. The CDR3 loop reads CASNIPGQGRGYTF. In DNA form, the CDR3 reads TGTGCCAGCAATATACCGGGACAGGGCCGAGGCTACACCTTC.

This chain uses TRBV5-1 with TRBJ1-5; D not certain. CDR3 size: 15 residues. V dropped 0 bases and J dropped 0 bases, with 7 bases sitting between them. CDR1 and CDR2 (germline): SGHRS, YFSETQ. The CDR3 here is CASSLGQYSNQPQHF. CDR3 bases: TGCGCCAGCAGCTTGGGACAATATAGCAATCAGCCCCAGCATTTT.

V usage is TRBV27 and J usage is TRBJ1-1; D uncertain. V was trimmed by 0 bases and J by 0 bases, leaving 11 bases between them. The length of the CDR3 is 16 residues. CDR1 is MNHEY and CDR2 is SMNVEV in the germline V gene (reference sequence). The CDR3 spells CASSLSAPTVNTEAFF. The CDR3 nucleotides read TGTGCCAGCAGTTTATCAGCCCCAACCGTGAACACTGAAGCTTTCTTT.